This T cell receptor (beta chain) was captured by sequencing in a study of shared clonotypes between healthy human individuals. Overall study results and limits: A few donors showed sharing of about 4.7% of naive CD4 clonotypes. Tissue TCR repertoires likely differ from these blood-only repertoires. Memory subsets had estimated richness that was generally smaller than that of naive subsets. Rarefaction indicated that sorted-subset sequencing remained incomplete although depth was large.

With respect to this clone: What it recognizes is unknown.

Trimming at V came to 6 bases and at J to 3 bases, leaving 4 bases not matched to a gene. This CDR3 is built from 15 residues. Germline CDR1 reads LNHDA; CDR2 reads SQIVND (reference sequence). Profiled with immunoSEQ multiplex PCR; TCRdb holds only in-frame clones, not every one. The repertoire holds some 2,100,000 clones, with more than 85% as singletons. The naive CD8 subset, CD45RO-negative cells positively selected for CCR7, excluded terminally differentiated effector memory CD45RA+ cells. The origin of this receptor is a man younger than 35 in good health. Some clones in this sample may be carry-over from other donors' samples. J is TRBJ2-7 and V is TRBV19, with 14 positions matching TRBD2. Material for sequencing was naive CD8+ T cells from PBMCs. The CDR3, as DNA: TGTGCCAGTAGCCTGGGGACTAGCGGGAGCTACGAGCAGTACTTC. This sequence encodes CASSLGTSGSYEQYF.